This TCR beta chain derives from a study of coeliac disease. Concerning this clone: Its antigen remains unknown.

Trimming removed 4 bases from V and 3 bases from J; junction bases left unmatched: 6. This CDR3 spans 16 amino acids. CDR1 and CDR2 (germline): SNHLY, FYNNEI. Study conclusions and caveats: Lower clonality than controls marked TRB and TRG repertoires from active celiac intraepithelial and lamina propria samples.

Data came from immunoSEQ multiplex PCR; TCRdb stores just in-frame clones and leaves some out. The table records fewer than 4,500 clones, about two thirds of them present only once. The source of this sequence is a woman under 30 with active celiac disease. The chain has TRBV2 and TRBJ1-6; 7 bases fit TRBD1. Sequenced: intraepithelial lymphocytes from the gut. The CDR3 DNA reads as TGTGCCAGCAGTGTGACAGGGCCAGACTATAATTCACCCCTCCACTTT. Amino acid sequence: CASSVTGPDYNSPLHF. Drawing the rest from reference TRBV2 and TRBJ1-6, the complete variable domain is EPEVTQTPSHQVTQMGQEVILRCVPISNHLYFYWYRQILGQKVEFLVSFYNNEISEKSEIFDDQFSVERPDGSNFTLKIRSTKLEDSAMYFCASSVTGPDYNSPLHFGNGTRLTVT.